Listed below are T cell receptor beta chains from one sample, sequenced in a study of cytomegalovirus exposure and HLA in healthy donors. TCRdb's copy holds only in-frame clones and misses some; the assay was immunoSEQ multiplex PCR. The repertoire holds over 150,000 clones, around 79% seen once, with 1.5% to 2% in the top ten. Sequencing was done on a sample of PBMCs. Receptors originate from a woman between 18 and 30 years old in good health and CMV-seronegative. CDR3s include the opening cysteine and the closing phenylalanine or tryptophan. Each record gives: V gene, CDR3 protein.

V: TRBV7-6
CDR3: CASSFSGETQYF

V: TRBV7-9
CDR3: CASSLNLLGRAGELFF

V: TRBV9
CDR3: CASSGQGANTEAFF

V: TRBV28
CDR3: CASSLVGRQPQHF

V: TRBV6-5
CDR3: CASSYRGLEKLFF

V: TRBV6-5
CDR3: CASSYSGAGNYGYTF

V: TRBV19
CDR3: CASSFFAGATKETQYF

V: TRBV11-2
CDR3: CASSLGTGTNPEAFF

V: TRBV21-1
CDR3: CASSKGNRVPYNSPLHF

V: TRBV27
CDR3: CASSFRVTYNSPLHF

V: TRBV7-2
CDR3: CASSTRGQGASYNEQFF

V: TRBV30
CDR3: CAWSFGRGFTEAFF

V: TRBV4-1
CDR3: CASSRTSGGSTEAFF

V: TRBV11-3
CDR3: CASSFGGPVAGELFF

V: TRBV18
CDR3: CASSSETGSYYEQYF

V: TRBV5-1
CDR3: CASSLVVGLIAVGELFF

V: TRBV18
CDR3: CASSPLSRPRDYGYTF

V: TRBV4-1
CDR3: CASSQGRGRAGNTEAFF

V: TRBV6-7
CDR3: CASSGPGQGYQPQHF

V: TRBV19
CDR3: CASSSPGQGASYEQYF

V: TRBV7-2
CDR3: CASSSEVAGGVKTQYF

V: TRBV5-1
CDR3: CASSLSRDNYGYTF

V: TRBV27
CDR3: CASRTRGGGHGYTF

V: TRBV28
CDR3: CASSYPTGGYGYTF

V: TRBV7-2
CDR3: CASSLVGVLTEAFF

V: TRBV27
CDR3: CASSLLAGGVDTQYF

V: TRBV28
CDR3: CASRLGRINYGYTF

V: TRBV28
CDR3: CASRGLQPQHF

V: TRBV5-8
CDR3: CASSSSGGASDTQYF

V: TRBV20-1
CDR3: CSANGLYGYTF

V: TRBV27
CDR3: CASSLLGGPPETQYF

V: TRBV19
CDR3: CASSISGGYDEQYF

V: TRBV30
CDR3: CACSRVGRDNGYTF

V: TRBV5-5
CDR3: CASSRASGGTEAFF

V: TRBV9
CDR3: CASSITGTSGITGELFF

V: TRBV27
CDR3: CASRHLSSPGAEAFF

V: TRBV5-1
CDR3: CASSLALSNYGYTF

V: TRBV9
CDR3: CASSAPGTGRYGYTF

V: TRBV6-1
CDR3: CASSELPPKFRGSTPQHF

V: TRBV7-2
CDR3: CASSLDSGTNTGELFF

V: TRBV7-3
CDR3: CASSLTLGGTEAFF

V: TRBV19
CDR3: CASSPPAGEHYNEQFF

V: TRBV6-4
CDR3: CASSGRRGIYEQYF

V: TRBV19
CDR3: CASSIDMGRQPQHF

V: TRBV6-6
CDR3: CASSYRTGVYEQYF

V: TRBV18
CDR3: CASSPITSGRSNEQFF

V: TRBV11-3
CDR3: CASSLGLGQGNDYEQYF

V: TRBV4-1
CDR3: CASSQGSSYNEQFF